This T cell receptor beta chain was observed in a study of T cells in localized non-small cell lung cancer. Overall study findings and caveats: Appearing in adjacent lung were a median approximately 57 of the top 100 tumor clones.

Worth noting for this clone: Its target is not known.

The table came from immunoSEQ multiplex PCR; TCRdb's copy has only in-frame clones and leaves some out. In the table there are around 50,000 clones, around 83% of which are singletons. Germline V gene sequence: CDR1 MGHRA, CDR2 YSYEKL. The CDR3 length is 18 residues. Trimming left V 0 bases short and J 1 base short, with 19 bases between. This sequence originates from a man aged 35 to 69 with stage II lung adenocarcinoma. The rearrangement joins TRBV4-1 to TRBJ2-7, with D tentatively TRBD1 (5 bases). Sequencing used PBMCs, obtained before any cancer treatment. The CDR3 DNA sequence: TGCGCCAGCAGCCAAGACCCCCTTAGGGGTTCGGGTTCCTACGAGCAGTACTTC. This gives the protein CASSQDPLRGSGSYEQYF.